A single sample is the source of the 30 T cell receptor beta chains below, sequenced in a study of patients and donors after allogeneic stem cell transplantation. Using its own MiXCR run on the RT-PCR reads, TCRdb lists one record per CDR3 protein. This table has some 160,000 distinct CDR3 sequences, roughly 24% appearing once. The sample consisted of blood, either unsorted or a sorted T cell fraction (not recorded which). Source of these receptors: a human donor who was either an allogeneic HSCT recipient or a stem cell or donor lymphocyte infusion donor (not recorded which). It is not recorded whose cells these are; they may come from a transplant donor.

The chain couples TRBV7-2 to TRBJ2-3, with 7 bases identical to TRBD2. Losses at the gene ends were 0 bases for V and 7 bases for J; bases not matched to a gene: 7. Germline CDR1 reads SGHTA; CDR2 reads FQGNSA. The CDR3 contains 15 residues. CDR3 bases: TGTGCCAGCAGCTTAGCGCGGGAGTTTGAGAATACGCAGTATTTT. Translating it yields CASSLAREFENTQYF. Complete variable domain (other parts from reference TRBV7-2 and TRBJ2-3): GAGVSQSPSNKVTEKGKDVELRCDPISGHTALYWYRQSLGQGLEFLIYFQGNSAPDKSGLPSDRFSAERTGGSVSTLTIQRTQQEDSAVYLCASSLAREFENTQYFGPGTRLTVL.

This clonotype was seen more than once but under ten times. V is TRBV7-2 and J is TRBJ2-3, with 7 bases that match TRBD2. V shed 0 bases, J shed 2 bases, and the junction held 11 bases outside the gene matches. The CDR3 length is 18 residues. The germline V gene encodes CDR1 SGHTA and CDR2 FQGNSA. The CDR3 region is CASSLATAHKRDTDTQYF. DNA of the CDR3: TGTGCCAGCAGCTTAGCCACAGCACATAAGCGGGACACAGATACGCAGTATTTT.

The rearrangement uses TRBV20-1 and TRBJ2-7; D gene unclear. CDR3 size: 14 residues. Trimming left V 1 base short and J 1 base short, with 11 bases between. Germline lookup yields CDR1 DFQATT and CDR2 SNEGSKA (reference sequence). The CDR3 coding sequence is TGCAGTGCTAGAGCCGTAGACAAGTCCTACGAGCAGTACTTC. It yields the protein CSARAVDKSYEQYF.

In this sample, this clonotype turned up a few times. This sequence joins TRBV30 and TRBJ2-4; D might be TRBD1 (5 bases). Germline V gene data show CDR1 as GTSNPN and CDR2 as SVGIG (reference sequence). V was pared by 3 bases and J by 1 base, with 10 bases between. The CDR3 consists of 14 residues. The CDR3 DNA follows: TGTGCCTGGAGGCTTGCAGGGGCCAAAAACATTCAGTACTTC. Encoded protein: CAWRLAGAKNIQYF.

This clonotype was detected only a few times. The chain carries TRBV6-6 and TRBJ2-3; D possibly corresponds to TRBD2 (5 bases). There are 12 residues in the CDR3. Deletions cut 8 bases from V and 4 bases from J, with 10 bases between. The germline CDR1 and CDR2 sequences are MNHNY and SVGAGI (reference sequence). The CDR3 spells CASWSGADTQYF. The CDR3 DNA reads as TGTGCCAGCTGGAGCGGAGCAGATACGCAGTATTTT.

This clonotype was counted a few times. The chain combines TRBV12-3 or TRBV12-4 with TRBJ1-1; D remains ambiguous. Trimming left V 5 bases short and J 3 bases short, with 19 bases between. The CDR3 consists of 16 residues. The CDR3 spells CASSETPALLDTEAFF. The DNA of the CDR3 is TGTGCCAGCAGTGAAACACCGGCCCTTTTAGACACTGAAGCTTTCTTT.

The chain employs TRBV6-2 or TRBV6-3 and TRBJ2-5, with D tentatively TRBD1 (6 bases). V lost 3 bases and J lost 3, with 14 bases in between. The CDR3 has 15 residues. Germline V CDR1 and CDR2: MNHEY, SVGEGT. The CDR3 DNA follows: TGTGCCAGCAGTTATGGGGGCAGGGGCGAAGAGACCCAGTACTTC. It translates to CASSYGGRGEETQYF.

In nucleotides, the CDR3 is TGCGCCAGCAGCTTGCGGCCTCAAGAGACCCAGTACTTC. Encoded protein: CASSLRPQETQYF. The genes are TRBV5-1 and TRBJ2-5, with D unclear. V lost 1 base, J lost 2 bases, and 6 bases lay in between. The CDR3 loop spans 13 amino acids. Germline values: CDR1 SGHRS, CDR2 YFSETQ.

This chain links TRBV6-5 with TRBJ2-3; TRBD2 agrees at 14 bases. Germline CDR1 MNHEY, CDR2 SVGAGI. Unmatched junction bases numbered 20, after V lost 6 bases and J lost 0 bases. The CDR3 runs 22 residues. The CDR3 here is CASRSTSGRAARIPSSTDTQYF. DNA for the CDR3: TGTGCCAGCAGATCGACTAGCGGGAGGGCCGCTCGGATTCCATCTAGCACAGATACGCAGTATTTT.

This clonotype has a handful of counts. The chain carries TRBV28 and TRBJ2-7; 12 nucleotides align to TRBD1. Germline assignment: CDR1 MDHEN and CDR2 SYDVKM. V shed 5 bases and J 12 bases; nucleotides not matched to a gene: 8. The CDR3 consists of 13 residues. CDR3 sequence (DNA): TGTGCCAGCAGTACCGGGACAGGGGGCAGTCTGTACTTC. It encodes CASSTGTGGSLYF.

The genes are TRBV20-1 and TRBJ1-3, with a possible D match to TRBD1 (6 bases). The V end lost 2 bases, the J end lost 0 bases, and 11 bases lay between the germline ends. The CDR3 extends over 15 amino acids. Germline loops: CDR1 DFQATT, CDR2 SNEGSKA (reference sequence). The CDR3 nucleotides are TGCAGTGCTAGATCCCCAGGGGCCTCTGGAAACACCATATATTTT. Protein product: CSARSPGASGNTIYF.

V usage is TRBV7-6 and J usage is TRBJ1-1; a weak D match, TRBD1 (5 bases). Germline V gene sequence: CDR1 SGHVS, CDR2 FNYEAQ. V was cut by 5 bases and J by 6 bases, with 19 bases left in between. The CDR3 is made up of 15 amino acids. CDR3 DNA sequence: TGTGCCAGCAGCCCCGAAGGAGGGGCTCCTGCTGAAGCTTTCTTT. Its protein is CASSPEGGAPAEAFF.

The CDR3 here is CASSYSSVFMDSPLHF. The CDR3 DNA follows: TGTGCCAGCAGTTACTCGAGTGTGTTTATGGATTCACCCCTCCACTTT. The rearrangement uses TRBV6-5 and TRBJ1-6; D not resolved. Trimming stripped 0 bases from V and 8 bases from J, with 14 bases between. Per the germline V gene, CDR1 is MNHEY and CDR2 is SVGAGI. This CDR3 has 16 residues.

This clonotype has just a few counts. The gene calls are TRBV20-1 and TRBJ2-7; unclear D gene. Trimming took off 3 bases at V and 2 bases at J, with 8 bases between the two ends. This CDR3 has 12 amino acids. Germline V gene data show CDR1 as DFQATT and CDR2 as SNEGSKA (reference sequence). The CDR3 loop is CSASSAAYEQYF. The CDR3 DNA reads TGCAGTGCTAGTTCTGCCGCCTACGAGCAGTACTTC.

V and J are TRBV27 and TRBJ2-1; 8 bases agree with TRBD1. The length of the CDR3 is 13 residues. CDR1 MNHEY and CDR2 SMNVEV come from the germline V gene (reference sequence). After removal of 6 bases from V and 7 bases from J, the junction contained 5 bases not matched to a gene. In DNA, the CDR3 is TGTGCCAGCAGGCAGGGGGCTATGAATGAGCAGTTCTTC. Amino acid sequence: CASRQGAMNEQFF.

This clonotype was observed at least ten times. CDR3 coding DNA: TGTGCCACCAGGGGAAGGACAGACCTGAACACTGAAGCTTTCTTT. Its protein is CATRGRTDLNTEAFF. This chain links TRBV15 with TRBJ1-1, with D possibly being TRBD1 (6 bases). Trimming left V 6 bases short and J 0 bases short, with 14 bases between. The length of the CDR3 is 15 residues. Per germline, CDR1 LNHNV and CDR2 YYDKDF (reference sequence).

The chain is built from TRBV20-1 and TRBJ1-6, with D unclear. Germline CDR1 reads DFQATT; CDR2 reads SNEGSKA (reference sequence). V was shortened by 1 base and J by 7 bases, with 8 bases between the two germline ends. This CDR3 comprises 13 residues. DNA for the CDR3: TGCAGTGCTAGAGGGGCCAGCAATTCACCCCTCCACTTT. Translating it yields CSARGASNSPLHF.

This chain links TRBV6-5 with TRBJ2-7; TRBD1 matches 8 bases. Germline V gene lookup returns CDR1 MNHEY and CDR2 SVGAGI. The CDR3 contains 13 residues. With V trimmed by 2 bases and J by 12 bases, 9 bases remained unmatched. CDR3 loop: CASSYNRDRYRYF. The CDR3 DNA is TGTGCCAGCAGTTACAATCGGGACAGGTATCGGTACTTC.

The CDR3, as DNA: TGTGCCAGCAGCTTAGAGCCAGGATATCAGCCCCAGCATTTT. Protein product: CASSLEPGYQPQHF. The chain joins TRBV11-2 to TRBJ1-5, with unresolved D. Trimming left V 0 bases short and J 5 bases short, with 8 bases between. The CDR3 consists of 14 residues. The germline CDR1 and CDR2 sequences are SGHAT and FQNNGV.

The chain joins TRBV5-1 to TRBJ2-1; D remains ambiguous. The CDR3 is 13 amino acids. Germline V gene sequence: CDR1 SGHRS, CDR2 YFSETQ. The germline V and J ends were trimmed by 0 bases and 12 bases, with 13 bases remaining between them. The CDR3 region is CASSLVPFDVQFF. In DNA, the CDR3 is TGCGCCAGCAGCTTGGTCCCTTTTGATGTGCAGTTCTTC.

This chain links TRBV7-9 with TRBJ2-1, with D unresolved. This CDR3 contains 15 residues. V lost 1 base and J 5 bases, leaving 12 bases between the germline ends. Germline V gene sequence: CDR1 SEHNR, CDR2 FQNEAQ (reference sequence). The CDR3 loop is CASSLGAIQNNEQFF. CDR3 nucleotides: TGTGCCAGCAGCTTAGGGGCAATTCAAAACAATGAGCAGTTCTTC.

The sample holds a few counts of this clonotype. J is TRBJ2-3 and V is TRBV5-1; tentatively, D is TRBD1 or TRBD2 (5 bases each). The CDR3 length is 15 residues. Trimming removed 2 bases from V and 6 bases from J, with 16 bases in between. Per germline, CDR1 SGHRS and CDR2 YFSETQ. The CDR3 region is CASSLGDPALDTQYF. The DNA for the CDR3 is TGCGCCAGCAGCTTAGGGGACCCAGCTCTCGATACGCAGTATTTT.

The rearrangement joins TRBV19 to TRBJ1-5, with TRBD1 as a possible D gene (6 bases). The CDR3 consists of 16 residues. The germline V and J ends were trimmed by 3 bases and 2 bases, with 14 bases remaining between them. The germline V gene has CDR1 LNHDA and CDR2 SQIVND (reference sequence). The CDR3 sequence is CASSITRGDGNQPQHF. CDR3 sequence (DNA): TGTGCCAGTAGTATTACCAGGGGTGATGGCAATCAGCCCCAGCATTTT.

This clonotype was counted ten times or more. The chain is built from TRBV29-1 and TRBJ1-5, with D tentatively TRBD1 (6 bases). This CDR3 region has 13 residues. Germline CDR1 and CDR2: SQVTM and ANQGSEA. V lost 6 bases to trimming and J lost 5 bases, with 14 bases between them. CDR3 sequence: CSVGTRWDQPQHF. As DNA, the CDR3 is TGCAGCGTGGGGACACGCTGGGATCAGCCCCAGCATTTT.

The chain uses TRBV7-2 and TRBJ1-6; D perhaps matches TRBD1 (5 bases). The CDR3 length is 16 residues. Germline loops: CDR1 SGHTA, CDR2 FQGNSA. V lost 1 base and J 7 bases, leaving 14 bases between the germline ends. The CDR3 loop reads CASSLGGPQGNSPLHF. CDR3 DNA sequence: TGTGCCAGCAGCTTAGGGGGCCCCCAAGGAAATTCACCCCTCCACTTT.

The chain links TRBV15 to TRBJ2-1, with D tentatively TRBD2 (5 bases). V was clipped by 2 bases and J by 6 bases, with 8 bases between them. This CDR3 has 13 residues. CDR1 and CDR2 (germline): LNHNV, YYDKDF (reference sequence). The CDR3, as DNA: TGTGCCACCAGCAGATACGGACTCAATGAGCAGTTCTTC. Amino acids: CATSRYGLNEQFF.

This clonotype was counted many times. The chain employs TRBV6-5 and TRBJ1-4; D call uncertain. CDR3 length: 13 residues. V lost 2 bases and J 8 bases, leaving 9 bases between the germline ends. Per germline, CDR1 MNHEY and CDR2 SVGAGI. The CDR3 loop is CASSYRVGEKLFF. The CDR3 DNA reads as TGTGCCAGCAGTTACAGGGTTGGAGAAAAACTGTTTTTT.

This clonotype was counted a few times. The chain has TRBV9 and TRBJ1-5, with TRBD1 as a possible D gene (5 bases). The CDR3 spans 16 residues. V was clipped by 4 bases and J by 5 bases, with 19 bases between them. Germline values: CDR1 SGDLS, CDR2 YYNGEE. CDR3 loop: CASSQVYRDGDQPQHF. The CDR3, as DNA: TGTGCCAGCAGCCAAGTATACCGGGACGGAGATCAGCCCCAGCATTTT. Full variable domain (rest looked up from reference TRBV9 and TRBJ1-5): DSGVTQTPKHLITATGQRVTLRCSPRSGDLSVYWYQQSLDQGLQFLIQYYNGEERAKGNILERFSAQQFPDLHSELNLSSLELGDSALYFCASSQVYRDGDQPQHFGDGTRLSIL.

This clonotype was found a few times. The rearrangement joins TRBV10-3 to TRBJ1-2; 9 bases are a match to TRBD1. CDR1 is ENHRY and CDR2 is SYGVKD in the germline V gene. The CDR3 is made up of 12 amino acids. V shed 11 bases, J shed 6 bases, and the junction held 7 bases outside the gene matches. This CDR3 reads CASEDRGDGYTF. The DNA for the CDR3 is TGTGCCTCAGAGGACAGGGGTGATGGCTACACCTTC.

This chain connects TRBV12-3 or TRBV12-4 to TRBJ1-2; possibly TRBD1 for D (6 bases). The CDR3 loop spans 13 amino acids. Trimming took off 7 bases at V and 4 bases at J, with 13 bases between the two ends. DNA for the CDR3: TGTGCCAGCATTTCGGGAGGGGGCTATGGCTACACCTTC. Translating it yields CASISGGGYGYTF.